This is a list of T cell receptor beta chains from one sample in a study of blood T cell repertoires in COVID-19. Clones were sequenced by immunoSEQ multiplex PCR, and TCRdb holds only the in-frame ones, with some missing. The sample shows 260,000 or so clones, roughly 87% of them seen only once. The sequencing sample was made of PBMCs or T cells enriched from blood (not recorded which). These receptors were taken from a young woman with acute COVID-19. CDR3s include the opening cysteine and the closing phenylalanine or tryptophan. Fields, in order: D gene, V gene, clone size, J gene, CDR3 protein, CDR3 DNA. D genes are given only for firm matches. The size field is filled for only some rows; it gives once, few, many or a size class.

d_call: NA
v_call: TRBV6-5
clone_size: NA
j_call: TRBJ1-2
cdr3_aa: CASLGRAYGYTF
cdr3_nt: TGTGCCAGCCTGGGCAGGGCTTACGGCTACACCTTC

d_call: TRBD1
v_call: TRBV4-3
clone_size: once
j_call: TRBJ1-4
cdr3_aa: CASSQPGQTNEKLFF
cdr3_nt: TGCGCCAGCAGCCAGCCGGGACAGACTAATGAAAAACTGTTTTTT

d_call: NA
v_call: TRBV6-2/TRBV6-3
clone_size: NA
j_call: TRBJ1-3
cdr3_aa: CASSYERNTIYF
cdr3_nt: TGTGCCAGCAGTTACGAGAGGAACACCATATATTTT

d_call: NA
v_call: TRBV3-1/TRBV3-2
clone_size: NA
j_call: TRBJ2-5
cdr3_aa: CASSQGLWGEEETQYF
cdr3_nt: TGTGCCAGCAGCCAAGGACTTTGGGGAGAGGAGGAGACCCAGTACTTC

d_call: TRBD1
v_call: TRBV7-8
clone_size: NA
j_call: TRBJ1-1
cdr3_aa: CASSYRGQTGTEAFF
cdr3_nt: TGTGCCAGCAGCTATCGGGGACAGACAGGCACTGAAGCTTTCTTT

d_call: NA
v_call: TRBV19
clone_size: NA
j_call: TRBJ2-1
cdr3_aa: CASSVTGSPLYNEQFF
cdr3_nt: TGTGCCAGTAGCGTTACAGGGAGCCCCCTGTACAATGAGCAGTTCTTC

d_call: NA
v_call: TRBV6-5
clone_size: NA
j_call: TRBJ2-2
cdr3_aa: CASSSDRNTGELFF
cdr3_nt: TGTGCCAGCAGTTCGGACAGGAACACCGGGGAGCTGTTTTTT

d_call: NA
v_call: TRBV6-5
clone_size: NA
j_call: TRBJ2-1
cdr3_aa: CASNGAGNEQFF
cdr3_nt: TGTGCCAGCAACGGGGCGGGGAATGAGCAGTTCTTC

d_call: TRBD1
v_call: TRBV11-2
clone_size: NA
j_call: TRBJ1-2
cdr3_aa: CASSPGQANYGYTF
cdr3_nt: TGTGCCAGCAGCCCAGGACAGGCAAACTATGGCTACACCTTC

d_call: TRBD1
v_call: TRBV7-8
clone_size: NA
j_call: TRBJ2-5
cdr3_aa: CASSSHRGETQYF
cdr3_nt: TGTGCCAGCAGCTCCCACAGGGGAGAGACCCAGTACTTC

d_call: NA
v_call: TRBV4-3
clone_size: NA
j_call: TRBJ1-1
cdr3_aa: CASSQGQGGTEAFF
cdr3_nt: TGCGCCAGCAGCCAAGGGCAGGGCGGCACTGAAGCTTTCTTT

d_call: NA
v_call: TRBV18
clone_size: once
j_call: TRBJ2-5
cdr3_aa: CASSPMARIQETQYF
cdr3_nt: TGTGCCAGCTCACCAATGGCCAGGATCCAAGAGACCCAGTACTTC

d_call: TRBD1
v_call: TRBV2
clone_size: NA
j_call: TRBJ1-3
cdr3_aa: CASSADRAFGNTIYF
cdr3_nt: TGTGCCAGCAGTGCCGACAGGGCGTTTGGAAACACCATATATTTT

d_call: NA
v_call: TRBV11-2
clone_size: NA
j_call: TRBJ2-3
cdr3_aa: CASSLSVTDTQYF
cdr3_nt: TGTGCCAGCAGCTTATCCGTCACAGATACGCAGTATTTT

d_call: TRBD1
v_call: TRBV15
clone_size: few
j_call: TRBJ1-1
cdr3_aa: CATSRTAGTGYAEAFF
cdr3_nt: TGTGCCACCAGCAGGACCGCCGGGACAGGGTACGCTGAAGCTTTCTTT

d_call: TRBD1
v_call: TRBV30
clone_size: NA
j_call: TRBJ1-5
cdr3_aa: CVWSRGQNQPQHF
cdr3_nt: TGTGTCTGGAGTCGGGGACAGAATCAGCCCCAGCATTTT

d_call: TRBD2
v_call: TRBV9
clone_size: NA
j_call: TRBJ2-1
cdr3_aa: CASSPRGSGGLYNEQFF
cdr3_nt: TGTGCCAGCAGCCCGCGGGGTAGCGGGGGGCTATACAATGAGCAGTTCTTC

d_call: TRBD1
v_call: TRBV7-8
clone_size: NA
j_call: TRBJ1-1
cdr3_aa: CASSIPGQGNTEAFF
cdr3_nt: TGTGCCAGCAGCATTCCGGGACAGGGGAACACTGAAGCTTTCTTT

d_call: TRBD1
v_call: TRBV7-9
clone_size: NA
j_call: TRBJ1-2
cdr3_aa: CASSSDRGWGYTF
cdr3_nt: TGTGCCAGCAGCTCCGACAGGGGCTGGGGCTACACCTTC

d_call: NA
v_call: TRBV19
clone_size: NA
j_call: TRBJ1-1
cdr3_aa: CAARGGNTEAFF
cdr3_nt: TGTGCCGCCCGAGGAGGGAACACTGAAGCTTTCTTT

d_call: TRBD1
v_call: TRBV3-1/TRBV3-2
clone_size: NA
j_call: TRBJ2-7
cdr3_aa: CASSHAEGQGRGPFYF
cdr3_nt: TGTGCCAGCAGCCACGCTGAGGGACAGGGACGCGGCCCGTTCTACTTC

d_call: TRBD1
v_call: TRBV7-9
clone_size: NA
j_call: TRBJ2-5
cdr3_aa: CASSLVGQGRETQYF
cdr3_nt: TGTGCCAGCAGCTTAGTGGGACAGGGGAGAGAGACCCAGTACTTC

d_call: NA
v_call: TRBV7-6
clone_size: NA
j_call: TRBJ1-5
cdr3_aa: CASSLGEGQPQHF
cdr3_nt: TGTGCCAGCAGCTTAGGGGAGGGGCAGCCCCAGCATTTT